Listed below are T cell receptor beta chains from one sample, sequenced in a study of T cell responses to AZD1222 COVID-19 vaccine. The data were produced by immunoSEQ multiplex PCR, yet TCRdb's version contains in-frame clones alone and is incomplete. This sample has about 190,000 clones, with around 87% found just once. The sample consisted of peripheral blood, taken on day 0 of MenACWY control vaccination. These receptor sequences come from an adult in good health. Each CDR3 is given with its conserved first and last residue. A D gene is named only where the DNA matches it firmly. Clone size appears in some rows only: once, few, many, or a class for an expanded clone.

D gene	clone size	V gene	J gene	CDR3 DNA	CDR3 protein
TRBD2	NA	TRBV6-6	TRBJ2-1	TGTGCCAGCGTGGAGCTAGCGGCGAGCAATGAGCAGTTCTTC	CASVELAASNEQFF
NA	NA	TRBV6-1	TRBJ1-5	TGTGCCAGCAGTGAGGGTAATCAGCCCCAGCATTTT	CASSEGNQPQHF
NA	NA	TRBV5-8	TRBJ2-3	TGTGCCAGCAGCTTTCGGGGGGCCGGCACAGATACGCAGTATTTT	CASSFRGAGTDTQYF
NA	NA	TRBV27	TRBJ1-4	TGTGCCAGCAGTTTCGGGAGATCCCCTGAAAAACTGTTTTTT	CASSFGRSPEKLFF
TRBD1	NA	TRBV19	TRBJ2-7	TGTGCCACCCTCCCGACGGGGACAGGGGACTACGAGCAGTACTTC	CATLPTGTGDYEQYF
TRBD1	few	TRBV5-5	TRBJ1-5	TGTGCCAGCAGCTTAACAGGGGGGGATAGCAATCAGCCCCAGCATTTT	CASSLTGGDSNQPQHF
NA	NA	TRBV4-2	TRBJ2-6	TGTGCCAGCAGCCAAGATGGGGATGCTTCTGGGGCCAACGTCCTGACTTTC	CASSQDGDASGANVLTF
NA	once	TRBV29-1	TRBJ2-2	TGCAGCGTGCGAGGAGAAGTAGGGGAGCTGTTTTTT	CSVRGEVGELFF
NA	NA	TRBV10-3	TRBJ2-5	TGTGCCATCAGTGAGTCGAATACCCAAGAGACCCAGTACTTC	CAISESNTQETQYF
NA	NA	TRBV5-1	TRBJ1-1	TGCGCCAGCAGCTTACTTGACAGTAACACTGAAGCTTTCTTT	CASSLLDSNTEAFF
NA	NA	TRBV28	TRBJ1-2	TGTGCCAGCAGTTTTCGGGCAAGAGGTGGCTACACCTTC	CASSFRARGGYTF
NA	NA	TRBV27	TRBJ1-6	TGTGCCAGCAGTTTCCTCAAGCAAATCGGGAATTCACCCCTCCACTTT	CASSFLKQIGNSPLHF
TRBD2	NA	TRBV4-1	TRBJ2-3	TGCGCCAGCAGCCGCGCCTCTAGCGGGACTACAGATACGCAGTATTTT	CASSRASSGTTDTQYF
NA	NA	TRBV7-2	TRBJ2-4	TGTGCCAGCAGCTTAGCTGTTGGAGGGAGAGCCAAAAACATTCAGTACTTC	CASSLAVGGRAKNIQYF
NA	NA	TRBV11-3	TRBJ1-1	TGTGCCAGCAGCTTGGGCCTGAACACTGAAGCTTTCTTT	CASSLGLNTEAFF
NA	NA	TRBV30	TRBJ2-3	TGTGCCTGGAGTTTCAGGGGCACAGATACGCAGTATTTT	CAWSFRGTDTQYF
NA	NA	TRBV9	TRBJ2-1	TGTGCCAGCAGCGTAGGCGGGCGTGAGCAGTTCTTC	CASSVGGREQFF
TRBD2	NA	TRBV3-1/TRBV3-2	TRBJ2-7	TGTGCCAGCAGCCAAGATTATTGGCGGGAGCAATTCGAGCAGTACTTC	CASSQDYWREQFEQYF
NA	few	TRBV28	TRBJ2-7	TGTGCCAGCAGTATATCAGGGGGAGGCGACGAGCAGTACTTC	CASSISGGGDEQYF
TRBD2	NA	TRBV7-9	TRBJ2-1	TGTGCCAGCAGCTTAGTCGGGGGGGCCGATGAGCAGTTCTTC	CASSLVGGADEQFF
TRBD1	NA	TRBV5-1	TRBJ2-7	TGCGCCAGCAGCGACCGGGACAGGGGGCCCTACGAGCAGTACTTC	CASSDRDRGPYEQYF
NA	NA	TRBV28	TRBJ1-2	TGTGCCAGCAGTTTGGGTGTCGGGGGTGATGGCTACACCTTC	CASSLGVGGDGYTF
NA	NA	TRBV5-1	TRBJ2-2	TGCGCCAGCAGCTTGGATGCCTCCACCGGGGAGCTGTTTTTT	CASSLDASTGELFF
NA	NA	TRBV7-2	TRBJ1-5	TGTGCCAGCAGCTTAGAATCCGGACCGAATCAGCCCCAGCATTTT	CASSLESGPNQPQHF
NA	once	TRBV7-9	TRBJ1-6	TGTGCCAGCAGCTTAGAAGGGGGTAATTCACCCCTCCACTTT	CASSLEGGNSPLHF
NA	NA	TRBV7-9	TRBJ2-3	TGTGCCAGCAGCCAAACCGACCCAAAGGGGACGCAGTATTTT	CASSQTDPKGTQYF
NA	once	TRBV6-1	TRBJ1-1	TGTGCCAGCAGTGAAGAGGGCAGGGGAAACACTGAAGCTTTCTTT	CASSEEGRGNTEAFF
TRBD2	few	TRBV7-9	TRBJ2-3	TGTGCCAGCAGCCCCTCAGCGGGGGGGCTCGCAGATACGCAGTATTTT	CASSPSAGGLADTQYF